The 9 T cell receptor beta chains given below trace back to one sample, sequenced in a study of technical replicates of blood from a few donors. Measured with immunoSEQ multiplex PCR; TCRdb has only the in-frame clones, and not every one. The table includes roughly 82,000 clones, 75% to 95% detected once. The sample comprised T cells isolated from PBMCs. These receptors came from a human donor in good health.

CDR3 nucleotides: TGTGCCAGCAGCTTAGCGGGGGAAAATCAGCCCCAGCATTTT. Amino acid sequence: CASSLAGENQPQHF. This rearrangement joins TRBV11-2 to TRBJ1-5; tentatively, D is TRBD1 (5 bases). Germline V CDR1 and CDR2: SGHAT, FQNNGV. V was pared by 1 base and J by 4 bases, with 8 bases between. CDR3 length: 14 residues. Looking up the rest from reference TRBV11-2 and TRBJ1-5 gives the full variable domain: EAGVAQSPRYKIIEKRQSVAFWCNPISGHATLYWYQQILGQGPKLLIQFQNNGVVDDSQLPKDRFSAERLKGVDSTLKIQPAKLEDSAVYLCASSLAGENQPQHFGDGTRLSIL.

The genes are TRBV2 and TRBJ2-2, with 8 bases that match TRBD2. Looked up from germline, CDR1 is SNHLY and CDR2 is FYNNEI. V lost 3 bases to trimming and J lost 4 bases; unmatched junction nucleotides: 10. The CDR3 has 17 residues. CDR3 in DNA: TGTGCCAGCAGTGATGGTAGCGGGACCGCAGGCACCGGGGAGCTGTTTTTT. It encodes CASSDGSGTAGTGELFF.

In DNA form, the CDR3 reads TGTGCCAGCAGTTCCTATCCCCGACAGGGGATCACTGAAGCTTTCTTT. The encoded protein is CASSSYPRQGITEAFF. The genes are TRBV6-5 and TRBJ1-1, with TRBD1 identical over 8 bases. The CDR3 spans 16 residues. V lost 4 bases to trimming and J lost 4 bases; unmatched junction nucleotides: 11. Per the germline V gene, CDR1 is MNHEY and CDR2 is SVGAGI.

This clone showed up just a few times. The CDR3 region is CASRPRGGGDSGLEAFF. CDR3 nucleotides: TGTGCCAGCAGGCCTAGAGGCGGTGGGGACTCGGGACTTGAAGCTTTCTTT. The chain joins TRBV7-9 to TRBJ1-1; maybe TRBD1 (5 bases). The V end lost 6 bases, the J end lost 7 bases, and 27 bases lay between the germline ends. The CDR3 runs to 17 residues. Per the germline V gene, CDR1 is SEHNR and CDR2 is FQNEAQ (reference sequence).

The chain combines TRBV27 with TRBJ1-1; 8 nucleotides match TRBD1. The CDR3 spans 15 residues. J lost 4 bases, V lost 6 bases, and 10 bases had no gene match. Germline CDR1 and CDR2: MNHEY and SMNVEV (reference sequence). This CDR3 is CASRGGQGVGTEAFF. For the CDR3, the DNA is TGTGCCAGCAGGGGCGGACAGGGTGTGGGCACTGAAGCTTTCTTT.

This chain joins TRBV19 and TRBJ2-7; D possibly corresponds to TRBD2 (5 bases). Germline V gene lookup returns CDR1 LNHDA and CDR2 SQIVND (reference sequence). Trimming shortened V by 4 bases and J by 0 bases, and 13 bases separated the two germline ends. This CDR3 has 15 residues. CDR3: CASSNQAVSSYEQYF. The CDR3 DNA reads TGTGCCAGTAGTAATCAAGCGGTAAGCTCCTACGAGCAGTACTTC.

Comment on this clone: An end of the junction does not agree with germline; a read error may underlie this. The CDR3 reads CASSPAGNTGAFF. In DNA, the CDR3 is TGTGCCAGCTCACCAGCGGGGAACACTGGAGCTTTCTTT. The rearrangement joins TRBV18 to TRBJ1-1; D is unresolved. CDR1 and CDR2 from the germline V gene are KGHSH and LQKENI. CDR3 length: 13 amino acids.

The chain couples TRBV29-1 to TRBJ2-7; 8 bases agree with TRBD2. The V segment lost 6 bases and the J segment 3 bases; nucleotides outside the gene matches: 13. Germline values: CDR1 SQVTM, CDR2 ANQGSEA. The CDR3 covers 15 residues. CDR3 coding DNA: TGCAGCGTGGCTGGCCGGGGGGGGGCACTCTACGAGCAGTACTTC. Translating it yields CSVAGRGGALYEQYF.

The V and J genes are TRBV29-1 and TRBJ2-3; D possibly corresponds to TRBD1 (6 bases). Germline CDR1 and CDR2: SQVTM and ANQGSEA. The V end was cut by 3 bases, the J end by 4 bases, with 17 bases between. The CDR3 totals 15 residues. The CDR3 DNA reads TGCAGCGTTGAGGGACACCAAGGCCCACCAGATACGCAGTATTTT. Translating it yields CSVEGHQGPPDTQYF.